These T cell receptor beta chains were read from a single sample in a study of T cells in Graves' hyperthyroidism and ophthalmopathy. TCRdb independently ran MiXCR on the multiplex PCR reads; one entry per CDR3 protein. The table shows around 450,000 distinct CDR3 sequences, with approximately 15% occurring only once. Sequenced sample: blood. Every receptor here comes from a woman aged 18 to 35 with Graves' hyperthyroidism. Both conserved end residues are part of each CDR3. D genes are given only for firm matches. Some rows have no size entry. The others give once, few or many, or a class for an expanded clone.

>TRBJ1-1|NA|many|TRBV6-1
TGTGCCAGCAGTGGACAGAGTTATATGAACACTGAAGCTTTCTTT
CASSGQSYMNTEAFF
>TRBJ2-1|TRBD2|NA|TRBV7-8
TGTGCCAGCAGCTTTCGAGGCGGGGGGGAAGCGGGTTCCCGCTCCTACAATGAGCAGTTCTTC
CASSFRGGGEAGSRSYNEQFF
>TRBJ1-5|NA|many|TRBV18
TGTGCCAGCTCAGAGAGCTGGAATCAGCCCCAGCATTTT
CASSESWNQPQHF
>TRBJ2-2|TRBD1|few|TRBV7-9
TGTGCCAGCAGCTTAGCGCTTGGGACAGAGAACACCGGGGAGCTGTTTTTT
CASSLALGTENTGELFF
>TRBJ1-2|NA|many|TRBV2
TGTGCCAGCAGTGTTAGGATTTCTAACTATGGCTACACCTTC
CASSVRISNYGYTF
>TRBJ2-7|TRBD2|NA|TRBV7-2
TGTGCCAGCAGCTTTGACGGCCCCTGGGGACTAGCGGCCTACGAGCAGTACTTC
CASSFDGPWGLAAYEQYF
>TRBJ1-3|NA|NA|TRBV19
TGTGCCAGTAGCTGGGGCGACCCCAACCCTGGAAACACCATATATTTT
CASSWGDPNPGNTIYF
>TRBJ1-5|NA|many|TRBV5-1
TGCGCCAGCAGCTTGCCGGGGGACGGTCAGCCCCAGCATTTT
CASSLPGDGQPQHF
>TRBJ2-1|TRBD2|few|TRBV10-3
TGTGCCATCAGCCCCAGCGGGGGGGCGATCAATGAGCAGTTCTTC
CAISPSGGAINEQFF
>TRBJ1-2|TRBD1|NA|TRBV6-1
TGTGCCAGCAGACCGGGACAGGGACGCGGCTACACCTTC
CASRPGQGRGYTF
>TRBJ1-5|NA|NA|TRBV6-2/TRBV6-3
TGTGCCCGCAGTTACTCTTGGAGTCAGCCCCAGCATTTT
CARSYSWSQPQHF
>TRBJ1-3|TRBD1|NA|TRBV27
TGTGCCAGCAGTCCAACCCCGACAGGGGGAAACACCATATATTTT
CASSPTPTGGNTIYF
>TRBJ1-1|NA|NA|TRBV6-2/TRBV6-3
TGTGCCAGCAGCCCACAAGAGACACTCACTGAAGCTTTCTTT
CASSPQETLTEAFF
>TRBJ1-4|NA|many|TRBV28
TGTGCCAGCAGTTCTACAGGGTGGGGTATAAATGAAAAACTGTTTTTT
CASSSTGWGINEKLFF
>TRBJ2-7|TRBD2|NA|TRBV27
TGTGCCAGCAGCAAAGGGACTAGCGGGAGTAACGAGCAGTACTTC
CASSKGTSGSNEQYF
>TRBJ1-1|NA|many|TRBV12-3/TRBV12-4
TGTGCCAGCAGTCCCCTCGGGGCGGGGAACACTGAAGCTTTCTTT
CASSPLGAGNTEAFF
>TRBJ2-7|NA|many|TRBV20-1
TGCAGTGCAGCGAAAGATAGCTCCTACGAGCAGTACTTC
CSAAKDSSYEQYF
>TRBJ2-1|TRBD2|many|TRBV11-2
TGTGCCAGCAGCCTCCCGGTGGGACTAGCGCGCTACAATGAGCAGTTCTTC
CASSLPVGLARYNEQFF
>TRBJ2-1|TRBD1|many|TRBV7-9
TGTGCCAGCAGCCGGGACAGGGGGACAAGCTCCTACAATGAGCAGTTCTTC
CASSRDRGTSSYNEQFF
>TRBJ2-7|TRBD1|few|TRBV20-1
TGCAGTGCTACCTCGGGACAGGGCGGCTACGAGCAGTACTTC
CSATSGQGGYEQYF
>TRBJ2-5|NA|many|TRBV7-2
TGTGCCAGCAGCAAGACAGACCAAGAGACCCAGTACTTC
CASSKTDQETQYF
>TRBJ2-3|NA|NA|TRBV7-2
TGTGCCAGCAGCTTTGGCGGGGGCTACACAGATACGCAGTATTTT
CASSFGGGYTDTQYF
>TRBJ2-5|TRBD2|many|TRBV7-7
TGTGCTAGCAGCTTAGTCGGGGGGGGGACCCAGTACTTC
CASSLVGGGTQYF
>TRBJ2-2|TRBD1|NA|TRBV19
TGTGCCAGTGGCGTGACAGGGGTCACCGGGGAGCTGTTTTTT
CASGVTGVTGELFF
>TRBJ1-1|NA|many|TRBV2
TGTGCCAGCAGTGAAGCCCGGGGGAGATACACTGAAGCTTTCTTT
CASSEARGRYTEAFF
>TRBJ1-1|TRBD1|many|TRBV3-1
TGTGCCAGCAGCCTATTGGGGACAGCCAACACTGAAGCTTTCTTT
CASSLLGTANTEAFF
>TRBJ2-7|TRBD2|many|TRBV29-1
TGCAGCGTAGGGACTAGCCTACCCTCCTACGAGCAGTACTTC
CSVGTSLPSYEQYF
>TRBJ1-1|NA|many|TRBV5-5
TGTGCCAGCAGCCTATCACCAGGGGCTCACACTGAAGCTTTCTTT
CASSLSPGAHTEAFF
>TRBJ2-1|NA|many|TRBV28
TGTGCCAGCAGTTTAGGGGCTCGCGATGAGCAGTTCTTC
CASSLGARDEQFF
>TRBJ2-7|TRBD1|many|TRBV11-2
TGTGCCAGCAGCCGATTACGGGACAGGGACTACGAGCAGTACTTC
CASSRLRDRDYEQYF
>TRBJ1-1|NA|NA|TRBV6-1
TGTGCCAGCAAATGGCCAGGGCCCAACACTGAAGCTTTCTTT
CASKWPGPNTEAFF
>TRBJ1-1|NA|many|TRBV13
TGTGCCAGCAGCTCACCCGGGCAAGCTTTCTTT
CASSSPGQAFF
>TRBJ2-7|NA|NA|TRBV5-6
TGTGCCGGCAGCTTGGGGGGTACCTACGAGCAGTACTTC
CAGSLGGTYEQYF
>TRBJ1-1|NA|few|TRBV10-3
TGTGCCATCAGTGAGCCGGGAGTGCTCGGGGCTTTCTTT
CAISEPGVLGAFF
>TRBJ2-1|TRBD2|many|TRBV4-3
TGCGCCAGCAGTACTAGCGGGGGGAACAATGAGCAGTTCTTC
CASSTSGGNNEQFF
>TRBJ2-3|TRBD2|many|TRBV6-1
TGTGCCAGCAGTGAGCTGGGGGCTAGCGGGAGTGTCGCAGATACGCAGTATTTT
CASSELGASGSVADTQYF
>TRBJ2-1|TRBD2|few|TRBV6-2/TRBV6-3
TGTGCCAGCAGACTAGCGGGGGGGCCGATCCAGTTCTTC
CASRLAGGPIQFF
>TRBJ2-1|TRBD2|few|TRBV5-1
TGCGCCAGCAGCTTGTGGACTAGCGGGAGTCTCGATGAGCAGTTCTTC
CASSLWTSGSLDEQFF
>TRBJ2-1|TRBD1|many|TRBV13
TGTGCCAGCAGCGCCCGGCTCAGGGGGCTCTACAATGAGCAGTTCTTC
CASSARLRGLYNEQFF
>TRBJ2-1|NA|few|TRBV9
TGTGCCAGCAGCCCCCAGGACTCGGTGTCCTACAATGAGCAGTTCTTC
CASSPQDSVSYNEQFF
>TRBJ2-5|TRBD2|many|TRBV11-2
TGTGCCAGCAGCCGCGGGGGACTAGCGGGCCAAGAGACCCAGTACTTC
CASSRGGLAGQETQYF